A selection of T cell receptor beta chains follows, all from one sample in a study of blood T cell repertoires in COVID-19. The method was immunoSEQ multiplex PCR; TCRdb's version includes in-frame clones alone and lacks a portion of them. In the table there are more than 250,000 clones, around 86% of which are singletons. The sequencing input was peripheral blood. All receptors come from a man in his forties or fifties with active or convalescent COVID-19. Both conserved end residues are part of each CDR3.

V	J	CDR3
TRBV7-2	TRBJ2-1	CASSLGGGHYNEQFF
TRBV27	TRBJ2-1	CASSSGLRVGEQFF
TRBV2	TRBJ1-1	CASKGQGDTEAFF
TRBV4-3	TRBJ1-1	CASSQAAGENTEAFF
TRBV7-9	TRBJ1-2	CASNPGQGDGNYGYTF
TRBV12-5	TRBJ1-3	CASGLATEKSSGNTIYF
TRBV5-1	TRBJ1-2	CASSFGTGGDGYTF
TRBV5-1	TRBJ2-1	CASSLAGLADRNEQFF
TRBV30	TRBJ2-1	CAWSGSGGYLNEQFF
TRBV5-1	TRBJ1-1	CASSPFAGGGEAFF
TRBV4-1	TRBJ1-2	CASSLQRTGSYGYTF
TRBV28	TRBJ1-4	CASSIGGGVREKLFF
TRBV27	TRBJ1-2	CASSSQGALGYTF
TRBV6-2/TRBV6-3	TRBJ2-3	CASSYILAGQTDTQYF
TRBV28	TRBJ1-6	CASIGGAGGSPLHF
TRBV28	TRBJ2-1	CASSFRDFYNEQFF
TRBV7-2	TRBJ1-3	CASSFYGNTIYF
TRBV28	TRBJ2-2	CASSFRSWGELFF
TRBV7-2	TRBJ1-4	CASSFQGETNEKLFF
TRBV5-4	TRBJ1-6	CASSIGQGGSTLHF
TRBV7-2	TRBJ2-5	CASSLGPSWETQYF
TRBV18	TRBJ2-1	CASSPPGQGVYNEQFF
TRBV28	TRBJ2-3	CASSLSGSGVAQYF
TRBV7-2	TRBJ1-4	CASSPQGINEKLFF
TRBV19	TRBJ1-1	CASSIPKTTGKEEAFF
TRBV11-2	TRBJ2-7	CASSLGTGLAGASYEQYF
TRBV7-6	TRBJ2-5	CASSLNTAQGEETQYF
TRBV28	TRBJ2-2	CASNIPGQRNTGELFF
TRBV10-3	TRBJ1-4	CAISRGQDGTNEKLFF
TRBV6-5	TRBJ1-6	CASRYDSLPNNSPLHF
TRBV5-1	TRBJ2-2	CASSLDRDTGELFF
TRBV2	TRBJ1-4	CASSKQGLGEKLFF
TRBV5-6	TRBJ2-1	CASSFHGFDNEQFF
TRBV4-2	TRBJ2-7	CASSQETGGVLYEQYF
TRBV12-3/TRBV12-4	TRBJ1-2	CASSLARVYGYTF
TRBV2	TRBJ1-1	CASSARLGGNTEAFF
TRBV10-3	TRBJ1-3	CASYPGTGVGNTIYF
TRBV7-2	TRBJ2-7	CASSLGGLAAYEQYF
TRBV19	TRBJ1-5	CASSIEGGQPQHF
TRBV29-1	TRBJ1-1	CSVDTGLNTEAFF
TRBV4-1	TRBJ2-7	CASSQGPGLYEQYF
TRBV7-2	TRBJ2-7	CASSSSRASSYEQYF
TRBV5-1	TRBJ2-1	CASLPTSGRASLNEQFF
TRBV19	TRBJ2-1	CASSIPPGQGAGSYNEQFF
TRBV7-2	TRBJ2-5	CASSLLGLAQETQYF
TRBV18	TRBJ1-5	CASSQTGDPQPQHF
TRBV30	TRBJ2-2	CAWDSTNTGELFF